These 27 T cell receptor beta chains were all obtained from the same sample, sequenced in a study of T cells in Graves' hyperthyroidism and ophthalmopathy. What was amplified from RNA transcripts were TCR beta CDR3 regions. HTBI primers were employed in a first-round RT-PCR of the TCR CDR3. Each CDR3 protein gets one entry after TCRdb re-called the multiplex PCR reads with MiXCR. The table has hundreds of thousands of distinct CDR3 sequences, about 14% seen once; the top ten hold 3.5% to 4.5%. Sequencing input: blood. The receptors were gathered from a woman aged 40 to 50 with Graves' ophthalmopathy.

This clonotype was observed at least ten times. This chain links TRBV11-2 with TRBJ1-3; D is unresolved. CDR1 and CDR2 (germline): SGHAT, FQNNGV. Trimming removed 3 bases at V and 5 bases at J, with 8 bases between. The CDR3 extends over 13 amino acids. CDR3 amino acids: CASSLLVRNTIYF. The DNA for the CDR3 is TGTGCCAGCAGCTTGCTGGTGCGAAACACCATATATTTT.

This clonotype has ten or more counts. The J gene is TRBJ1-1, the V gene TRBV5-6; 8 bases fit TRBD1. The junction had 9 bases not matched to a gene; V was cut back by 2 bases and J by 6 bases. The CDR3 is made up of 15 amino acids. Per germline, CDR1 SGHDT and CDR2 YYEEEE. CDR3 in amino acids: CASSFLGQGGAEAFF. CDR3 nucleotides: TGTGCCAGCAGCTTCTTAGGACAGGGTGGCGCTGAAGCTTTCTTT.

This clonotype was seen repeatedly, ten times or more. J is TRBJ2-3 and V is TRBV10-1, with a tentative D call TRBD2 (6 bases). Trimming shortened V by 2 bases and J by 1 base, and 10 bases separated the two germline ends. Germline V gives CDR1 WNHNN, CDR2 SYGVQD (reference sequence). The CDR3 extends over 15 amino acids. Written as DNA, the CDR3 is TGCGCCAGCAGTGAGGGACTAAGCGGCACAGATACGCAGTATTTT. Protein: CASSEGLSGTDTQYF.

The rearrangement links TRBV20-1 to TRBJ1-5; 7 bases line up with TRBD1. Germline loops: CDR1 DFQATT, CDR2 SNEGSKA (reference sequence). The CDR3 totals 13 residues. V trimming: 6 bases; J trimming: 7 bases; junction bases outside the gene matches: 9. CDR3 DNA sequence: TGCAGTGCCCCAGCACAGGGGCCACAGCCCCAGCATTTT. Its protein is CSAPAQGPQPQHF.

At least ten counts were recorded for this clonotype. The CDR3 nucleotides are TGTGCCAGCAGTTCCAGGACTAGCTTCCATGGGGAGACCCAGTACTTC. It yields the protein CASSSRTSFHGETQYF. This chain links TRBV28 with TRBJ2-5; 8 nucleotides agree with TRBD2. J lost 5 bases, V lost 4 bases, and 12 bases had no gene match. CDR1 and CDR2 (germline): MDHEN, SYDVKM. The CDR3 consists of 16 residues.

This clonotype showed up many times. The V gene is TRBV28, the J gene TRBJ1-1; tentative D call: TRBD1 (5 bases). Germline assignment: CDR1 MDHEN and CDR2 SYDVKM. The V end was cut by 6 bases, the J end by 6 bases, with 11 bases between. This CDR3 comprises 12 residues. The DNA for the CDR3 is TGTGCCAGCAGAAGCAGCAGGGCTGAAGCTTTCTTT. It encodes CASRSSRAEAFF.

At least ten counts were recorded for this clonotype. The genes are TRBV6-1 and TRBJ1-3; possible D gene TRBD1, 6 bases. CDR1 is MNHNS, CDR2 SASEGT, per germline. Trimming cost V 2 bases and J 4 bases, with 12 bases left between them. The CDR3 totals 15 residues. CDR3 nucleotide sequence: TGTGCCAGCAGTGAATCGGGGGGCGCGGGAAACACCATATATTTT. Residues: CASSESGGAGNTIYF.

This chain joins TRBV30 and TRBJ2-7, with TRBD2 identical over 7 bases. V gave up 4 bases and J gave up 2 bases; unmatched junction bases: 2. The CDR3 covers 12 residues. The germline CDR1 and CDR2 sequences are GTSNPN and SVGIG (reference sequence). The CDR3 region is CAWNGRTYEQYF. CDR3 bases: TGTGCCTGGAACGGGAGGACCTACGAGCAGTACTTC.

This clonotype was counted at least ten times. This chain uses TRBV6-2 or TRBV6-3 with TRBJ1-1; TRBD1 agrees at 9 bases. This CDR3 contains 13 residues. The V gene's germline CDR1 is MNHEY and CDR2 SVGEGT. The V segment lost 0 bases and the J segment 10 bases; nucleotides outside the gene matches: 3. The CDR3 nucleotides read TGTGCCAGCAGTTACTCGGAGACAGGGGGAGCTTTCTTT. Encoded protein: CASSYSETGGAFF.

This clonotype was counted many times. J is TRBJ2-5 and V is TRBV11-1; 14 bases line up with TRBD2. Germline CDR1 reads SGHAT; CDR2 reads FQDESV (reference sequence). The CDR3 length is 18 residues. V gave up 5 bases and J gave up 0 bases; unmatched junction bases: 8. Here the CDR3 reads CASSLGTSGSAYQETQYF. For the CDR3, the DNA is TGTGCCAGCAGCCTTGGGACTAGCGGGAGCGCGTACCAAGAGACCCAGTACTTC.

This clonotype was counted at least ten times. The chain has TRBV2 and TRBJ2-2; D may be TRBD1 (5 bases). CDR3 length: 12 amino acids. CDR1 and CDR2 from the germline V gene are SNHLY and FYNNEI. V was trimmed by 7 bases and J by 7 bases, leaving 10 bases between them. The CDR3 loop is CASTPQGGELFF. The CDR3 DNA follows: TGTGCCAGCACCCCCCAGGGCGGGGAGCTGTTTTTT. The full variable domain, with the rest looked up from reference TRBV2 and TRBJ2-2, is EPEVTQTPSHQVTQMGQEVILRCVPISNHLYFYWYRQILGQKVEFLVSFYNNEISEKSEIFDDQFSVERPDGSNFTLKIRSTKLEDSAMYFCASTPQGGELFFGEGSRLTVL.

A few counts support this clonotype. The chain links TRBV6-1 to TRBJ1-3, with no clear D. The CDR3 consists of 15 residues. Between the trimmed V and J ends, which lost 6 bases and 2 bases, there was a span of 14 bases. The germline V gene has CDR1 MNHNS and CDR2 SASEGT. The CDR3 DNA is TGTGCCAGCAGACCCTTAGAAGGCCCTGGAAACACCATATATTTT. It yields the protein CASRPLEGPGNTIYF.

There are many counts of this clonotype. The chain recombines TRBV18 with TRBJ2-5, with D unclear. This CDR3 has 11 residues. The V gene lost 8 bases and the J gene lost 5 bases, with 9 bases spanning the gap. Germline CDR1 reads KGHSH; CDR2 reads LQKENI. CDR3 DNA sequence: TGTGCCAGCAGCCCAAGGGAGACCCAGTACTTC. Protein: CASSPRETQYF.

The chain carries TRBV4-1 and TRBJ2-7, with TRBD1 identical over 8 bases. This CDR3 is 16 amino acids long. J was trimmed by 1 base and V by 3 bases; bases with no gene match: 8. Germline V gene data show CDR1 as MGHRA and CDR2 as YSYEKL. The CDR3 here is CASSHDPTGGSYEQYF. The CDR3 nucleotides read TGCGCCAGCAGCCACGACCCAACAGGGGGATCCTACGAGCAGTACTTC.

The V and J genes are TRBV19 and TRBJ1-3; no reliable D call. CDR1 and CDR2 from the germline V gene are LNHDA and SQIVND (reference sequence). The ends were cut back, 6 bases at V and 8 bases at J, with 20 bases in the middle. The CDR3 is made up of 15 amino acids. The CDR3 here is CASRDGEFRGDTIYF. The CDR3 DNA is TGTGCCAGTAGGGATGGGGAGTTTCGCGGAGACACCATATATTTT.

In this sample, this clonotype turned up a few times. Its ends do not fully match the called genes, so a read error is possible. The chain carries TRBV10-1 and TRBJ1-3; TRBD1 is a possible D gene (6 bases). CDR3 size: 17 residues. Germline V gene sequence: CDR1 WNHNN, CDR2 SYGVQD (reference sequence). Here the CDR3 DNA reads TGCGCCAGCAGTAGCCTCCGGGACACCCGCTCTGGAAACACCATACATTTT. Amino acids: CASSSLRDTRSGNTIHF.

This clonotype came up many times. This chain connects TRBV7-2 to TRBJ2-5; no definite D call. The CDR3 loop spans 13 amino acids. Germline V CDR1 and CDR2: SGHTA, FQGNSA. Trimming cost V 1 base and J 4 bases, with 7 bases left between them. CDR3 sequence reads: CASSLGHRETQYF. The CDR3 DNA follows: TGTGCCAGCAGCTTAGGTCATAGAGAGACCCAGTACTTC.

This clonotype has ten or more counts. V is TRBV6-2 or TRBV6-3 and J is TRBJ2-5; 7 bases align to TRBD1. CDR1 and CDR2 from the germline V gene are MNHEY and SVGEGT. This CDR3 contains 13 residues. The J segment lost 4 bases and the V segment lost 4 bases, leaving 3 bases of the junction unmatched. The DNA for the CDR3 is TGTGCCAGCAGTTCGGGACAGATAGAGACCCAGTACTTC. Encoded protein: CASSSGQIETQYF.

The table lists this clonotype with many counts. The chain links TRBV5-1 to TRBJ1-5; perhaps TRBD1 as D (5 bases). The CDR3 spans 15 residues. Germline values: CDR1 SGHRS, CDR2 YFSETQ. The V gene lost 0 bases and the J gene lost 4 bases, with 11 bases spanning the gap. CDR3 sequence: CASSLEGPGNQPQHF. The CDR3 nucleotides are TGCGCCAGCAGCTTGGAGGGGCCAGGGAATCAGCCCCAGCATTTT.

There are many counts of this clonotype. The rearrangement uses TRBV6-2 or TRBV6-3 and TRBJ2-5, with D maybe TRBD2 (6 bases). Per the germline V gene, CDR1 is MNHEY and CDR2 is SVGEGT. The CDR3 is made up of 17 amino acids. The V end was cut by 6 bases, the J end by 2 bases, with 22 bases between. The chain's CDR3 is CASSLTSSGGGQETQYF. The CDR3 DNA is TGTGCCAGCAGCCTAACCTCCTCCGGGGGTGGGCAAGAGACCCAGTACTTC.

This clonotype appeared many times. J is TRBJ2-7 and V is TRBV6-1, with a weak D call TRBD2 (6 bases). The CDR3 covers 14 residues. Germline CDR1 and CDR2: MNHNS and SASEGT. Trimming took 6 bases from V and 0 from J, leaving 12 bases between them. This chain's CDR3 is CASRRDWRSYEQYF. DNA of the CDR3: TGTGCCAGCAGGCGGGACTGGCGCTCCTACGAGCAGTACTTC.

The genes are TRBV3-1 and TRBJ2-2; tentative D call: TRBD2 (5 bases). The length of the CDR3 is 15 residues. V was shortened by 8 bases and J by 4 bases, with 17 bases between the two germline ends. From germline, CDR1 is LGHDT and CDR2 YNNKEL (reference sequence). CDR3: CASATSADITGELFF. CDR3 in DNA: TGTGCCAGCGCCACCTCAGCGGATATCACCGGGGAGCTGTTTTTT.

There are many counts of this clonotype. The chain combines TRBV20-1 with TRBJ2-7; 9 nucleotides line up with TRBD1. This CDR3 contains 13 residues. Germline loops: CDR1 DFQATT, CDR2 SNEGSKA (reference sequence). The ends lost 1 base at V and 5 bases at J; junction bases unmatched: 3. The CDR3: CSARGGQGNEQYF. The DNA for the CDR3 is TGCAGTGCTAGAGGGGGACAGGGAAACGAGCAGTACTTC.

This clonotype has at least ten counts. The chain links TRBV4-2 to TRBJ1-1, with D unclear. V lost 0 bases and J lost 8, with 13 bases in between. The germline gives CDR1 LGHNA, CDR2 YNFKEQ. This CDR3 region has 14 residues. The CDR3 protein is CASSQERGGGEAFF. CDR3 sequence (DNA): TGTGCCAGCAGCCAAGAGAGAGGCGGCGGAGAAGCTTTCTTT.

At least ten counts were recorded for this clonotype. This chain joins TRBV7-2 and TRBJ1-5, with TRBD1 matching over 8 bases. The CDR3 has 15 residues. CDR1 is SGHTA and CDR2 is FQGNSA in the germline V gene. Trimming cost V 5 bases and J 6 bases; bases outside gene matches: 9. The CDR3 DNA is TGTGCCAGCAGCGCTCGACAGGGGCCCGCTCAGCCCCAGCATTTT. The encoded protein is CASSARQGPAQPQHF.

This clonotype was counted between two and nine times. The chain employs TRBV30 and TRBJ1-1; D is perhaps TRBD1 (5 bases). The V and J ends lost 0 bases and 6 bases respectively, with 11 bases between them. Looked up from germline, CDR1 is GTSNPN and CDR2 is SVGIG (reference sequence). The CDR3 covers 13 residues. CDR3 DNA: TGTGCCTGGAGTGTACGAGTGGGGGCTGAAGCTTTCTTT. This gives the protein CAWSVRVGAEAFF. Full variable domain (outside the CDR3, taken from reference TRBV30 and TRBJ1-1): SQTIHQWPATLVQPVGSPLSLECTVEGTSNPNLYWYRQAAGRGLQLLFYSVGIGQISSEVPQNLSASRPQDRQFILSSKKLLLSDSGFYLCAWSVRVGAEAFFGQGTRLTVV.

This clonotype was seen repeatedly, ten times or more. The chain has TRBV6-5 and TRBJ2-7; tentatively, D is TRBD2 (5 bases). CDR3 length equals 15 residues. Germline lookup yields CDR1 MNHEY and CDR2 SVGAGI. Trimming stripped 1 base from V and 3 bases from J, with 13 bases between. The CDR3 bases are TGTGCCAGCAGTTACTTCACGGGGTTGGGCTACGAGCAGTACTTC. Amino acids: CASSYFTGLGYEQYF.